The clone carrying this T cell receptor (beta chain) occurred once. The data were obtained in a study of blood T cell repertoires in COVID-19. At the level of the study: Samples came from the United States, Italy and Spain, spanning acute and convalescent COVID-19. The analysed material was cDNA or gDNA that came from T cells, B-cell-depleted T cells, or PBMCs.

As processed by the authors: Researchers report that nucleated cell counts were estimated from reference gene primer amplification. Measured with immunoSEQ multiplex PCR; TCRdb has only the in-frame clones, and not every one. V and J calls and clone size are those listed in that table; D and trimming were worked out from the DNA. The sample lists about 80,000 clones; approximately 82% were seen once. Sequenced: peripheral blood. The clonotype originates from a woman between 70 and 85 years old with acute or convalescent COVID-19.

This CDR3 is CASTVGRAHEGSTDTQYF. The CDR3 DNA is TGCGCCAGCACCGTCGGGAGAGCGCATGAAGGAAGCACAGATACGCAGTATTTT. This chain links TRBV5-1 with TRBJ2-3; TRBD2 might be the D (6 bases). Germline assignment: CDR1 SGHRS and CDR2 YFSETQ. This CDR3 spans 18 amino acids. V lost 6 bases and J lost 0, with 23 bases in between.